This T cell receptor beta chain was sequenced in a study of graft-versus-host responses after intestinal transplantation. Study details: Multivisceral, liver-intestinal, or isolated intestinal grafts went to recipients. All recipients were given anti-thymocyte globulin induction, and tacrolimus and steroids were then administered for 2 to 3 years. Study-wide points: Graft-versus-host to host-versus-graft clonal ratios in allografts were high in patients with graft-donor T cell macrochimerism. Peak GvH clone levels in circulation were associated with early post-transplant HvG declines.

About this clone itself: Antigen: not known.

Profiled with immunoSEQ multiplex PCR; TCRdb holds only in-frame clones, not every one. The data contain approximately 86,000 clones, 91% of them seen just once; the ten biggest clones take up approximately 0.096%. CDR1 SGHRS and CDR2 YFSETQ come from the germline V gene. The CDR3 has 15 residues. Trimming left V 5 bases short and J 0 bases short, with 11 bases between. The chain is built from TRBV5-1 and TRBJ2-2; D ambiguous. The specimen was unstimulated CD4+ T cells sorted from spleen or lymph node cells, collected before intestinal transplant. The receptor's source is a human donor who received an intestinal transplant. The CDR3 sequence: CASRFGSTNTGELFF. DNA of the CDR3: TGCGCCAGCAGATTTGGCAGTACGAACACCGGGGAGCTGTTTTTT. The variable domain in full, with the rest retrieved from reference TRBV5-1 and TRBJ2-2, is KAGVTQTPRYLIKTRGQQVTLSCSPISGHRSVSWYQQTPGQGLQFLFEYFSETQRNKGNFPGRFSGRQFSNSRSEMNVSTLELGDSALYLCASRFGSTNTGELFFGEGSRLTVL.